The text below deals with one T cell receptor (beta chain). The data derive from a study of CDR3 diversity in severe acne. After removal of 8 bases from V and 5 bases from J, the junction contained 5 bases not matched to a gene. The CDR3 extends over 13 amino acids. CDR1 MGHDK and CDR2 SYGVNS come from the germline V gene. TCRdb passed the PCR reads through MiXCR, listing each CDR3 protein once. The sample lists under 100,000 distinct CDR3 sequences; 45% to 50% were seen once. The chain links TRBV25-1 to TRBJ2-5; 10 nucleotides align to TRBD2. The specimen sequenced was blood. The sequence was collected from a male donor in good health, serving as a control. CDR3 protein: CASSPGLAETQYF. CDR3 nucleotide sequence: TGTGCCAGCTCCCCGGGACTAGCGGAGACCCAGTACTTC.